This T cell receptor (beta chain) was recovered during a study of OX40 agonist ivuxolimab in advanced cancers. Study in general: Prior anti-PD-1, anti-PD-L1 or anti-CTLA-4 therapy was allowed; 35% to 40% had some.

For this clone: Its antigen is as yet unknown.

CDR1 and CDR2 from the germline V gene are LGHNA and YSLEER. There are 14 residues in the CDR3. V trimming: 4 bases; J trimming: 7 bases; junction bases outside the gene matches: 3. The data were produced by immunoSEQ multiplex PCR, yet TCRdb's version contains in-frame clones alone and is incomplete. Of roughly 87,000 clones in the sample, approximately 91% were seen once. Study-wide results and limits: Dose levels from 0.1 to 3.0 mg/kg saw CD4+ and CD8+ blood T cells expand clonally by week 6. Normalized expansion of T-cell clones was also low for some nonresponders.

Peripheral blood came from all dose cohorts at three timepoints. This TCR was sampled from an adult with an advanced solid tumor such as melanoma, head and neck, liver or kidney cancer. The V and J genes are TRBV4-3 and TRBJ1-4; the match to TRBD1 covers 10 bases. The sample was CD4+ or CD8+ T cells sorted from blood, taken in a trial of the OX40 agonist ivuxolimab. In nucleotides, the CDR3 is TGCGCCAGCAGCCGGGACAGGGGAAGTGAAAAACTGTTTTTT. This encodes CASSRDRGSEKLFF.